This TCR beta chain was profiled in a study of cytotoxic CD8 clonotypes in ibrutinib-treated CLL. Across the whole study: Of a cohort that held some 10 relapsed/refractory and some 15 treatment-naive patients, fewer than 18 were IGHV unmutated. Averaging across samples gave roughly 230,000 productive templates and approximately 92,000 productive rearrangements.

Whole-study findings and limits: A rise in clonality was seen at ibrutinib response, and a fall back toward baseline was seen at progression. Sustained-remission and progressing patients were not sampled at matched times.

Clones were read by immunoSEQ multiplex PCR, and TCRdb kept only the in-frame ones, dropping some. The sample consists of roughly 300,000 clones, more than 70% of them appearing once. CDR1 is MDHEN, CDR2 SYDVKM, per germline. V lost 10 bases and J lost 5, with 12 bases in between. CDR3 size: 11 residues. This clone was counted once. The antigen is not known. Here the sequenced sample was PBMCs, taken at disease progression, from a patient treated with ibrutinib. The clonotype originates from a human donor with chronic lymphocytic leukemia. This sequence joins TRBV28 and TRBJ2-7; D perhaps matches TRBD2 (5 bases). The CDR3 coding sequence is TGTGCCACCCTACTAGTTGACGAGCAGTACTTC. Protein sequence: CATLLVDEQYF. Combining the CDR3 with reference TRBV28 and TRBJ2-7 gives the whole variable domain DVKVTQSSRYLVKRTGEKVFLECVQDMDHENMFWYRQDPGLGLRLIYFSYDVKMKEKGDIPEGYSVSREKKERFSLILESASTNQTSMYLCATLLVDEQYFGPGTRLTVT.